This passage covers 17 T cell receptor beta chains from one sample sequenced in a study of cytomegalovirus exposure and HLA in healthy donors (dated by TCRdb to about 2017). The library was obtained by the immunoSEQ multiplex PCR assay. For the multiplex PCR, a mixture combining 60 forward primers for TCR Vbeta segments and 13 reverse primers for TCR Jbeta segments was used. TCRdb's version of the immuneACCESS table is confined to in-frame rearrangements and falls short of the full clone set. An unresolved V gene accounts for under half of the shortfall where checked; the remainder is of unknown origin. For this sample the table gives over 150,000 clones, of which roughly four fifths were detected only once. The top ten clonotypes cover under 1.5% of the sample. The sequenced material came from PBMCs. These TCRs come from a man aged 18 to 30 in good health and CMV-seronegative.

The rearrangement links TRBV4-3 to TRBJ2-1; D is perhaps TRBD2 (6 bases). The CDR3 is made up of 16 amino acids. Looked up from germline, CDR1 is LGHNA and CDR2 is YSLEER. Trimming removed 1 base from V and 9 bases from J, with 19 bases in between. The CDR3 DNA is TGCGCCAGCAGCCAAGGAGCCGGGACCCTGGGGGGTGAGCAGTTCTTC. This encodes CASSQGAGTLGGEQFF.

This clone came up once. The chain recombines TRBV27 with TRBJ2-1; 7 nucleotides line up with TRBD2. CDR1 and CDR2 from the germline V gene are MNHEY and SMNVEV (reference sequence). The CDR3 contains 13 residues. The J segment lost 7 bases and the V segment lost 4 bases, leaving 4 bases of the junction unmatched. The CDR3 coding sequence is TGTGCCAGCAGTTCGGGACTACGGAATGAGCAGTTCTTC. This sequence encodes CASSSGLRNEQFF.

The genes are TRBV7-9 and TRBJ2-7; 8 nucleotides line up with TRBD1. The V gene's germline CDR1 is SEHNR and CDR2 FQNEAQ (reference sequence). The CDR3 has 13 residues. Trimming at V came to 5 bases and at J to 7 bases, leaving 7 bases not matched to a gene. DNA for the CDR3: TGTGCCAGCAGCCAACAGGGGGTGAGGGAGCAGTACTTC. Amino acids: CASSQQGVREQYF.

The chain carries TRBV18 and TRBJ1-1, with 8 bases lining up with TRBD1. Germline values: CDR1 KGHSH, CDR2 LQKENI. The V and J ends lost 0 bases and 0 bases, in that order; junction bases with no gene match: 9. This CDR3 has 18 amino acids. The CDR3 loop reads CASSPPSGTGYMNTEAFF. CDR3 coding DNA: TGTGCCAGCTCACCACCTTCCGGGACAGGATACATGAACACTGAAGCTTTCTTT.

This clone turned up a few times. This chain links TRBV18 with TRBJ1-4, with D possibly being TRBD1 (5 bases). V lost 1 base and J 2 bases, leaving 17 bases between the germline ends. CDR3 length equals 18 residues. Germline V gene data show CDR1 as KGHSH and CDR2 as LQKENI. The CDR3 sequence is CASSPLRGRGLTNEKLFF. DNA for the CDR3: TGTGCCAGCTCACCACTACGAGGACGGGGACTGACTAATGAAAAACTGTTTTTT.

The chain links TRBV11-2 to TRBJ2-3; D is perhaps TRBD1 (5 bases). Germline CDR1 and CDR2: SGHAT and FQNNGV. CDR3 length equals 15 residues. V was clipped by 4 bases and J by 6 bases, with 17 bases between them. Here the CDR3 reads CASSSQGLPGDTQYF. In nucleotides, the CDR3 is TGTGCCAGCAGCTCCCAGGGCCTGCCTGGGGATACGCAGTATTTT.

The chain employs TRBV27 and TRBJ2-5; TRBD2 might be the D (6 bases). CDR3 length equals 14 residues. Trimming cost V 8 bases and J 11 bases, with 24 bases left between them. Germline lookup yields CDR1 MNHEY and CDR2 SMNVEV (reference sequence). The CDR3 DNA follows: TGTGCCAGCTCCCCCTCGGGGGTCCGCTTGTCGCAGTACTTC. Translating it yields CASSPSGVRLSQYF.

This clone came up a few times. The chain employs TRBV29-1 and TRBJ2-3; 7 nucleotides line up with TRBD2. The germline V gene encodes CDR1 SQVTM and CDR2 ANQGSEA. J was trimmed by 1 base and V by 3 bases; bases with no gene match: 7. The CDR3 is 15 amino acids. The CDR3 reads CSVDGVAGGTDTQYF. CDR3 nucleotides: TGCAGCGTTGATGGGGTGGCGGGAGGCACAGATACGCAGTATTTT.

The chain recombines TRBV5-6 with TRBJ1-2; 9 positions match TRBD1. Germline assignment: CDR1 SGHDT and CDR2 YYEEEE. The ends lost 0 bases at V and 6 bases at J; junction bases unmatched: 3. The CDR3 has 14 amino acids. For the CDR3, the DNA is TGTGCCAGCAGCTTGGATTGGACAGGGGATGGCTACACCTTC. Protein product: CASSLDWTGDGYTF. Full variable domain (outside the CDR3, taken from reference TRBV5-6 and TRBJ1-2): DAGVTQSPTHLIKTRGQQVTLRCSPKSGHDTVSWYQQALGQGPQFIFQYYEEEERQRGNFPDRFSGHQFPNYSSELNVNALLLGDSALYLCASSLDWTGDGYTFGSGTRLTVV.

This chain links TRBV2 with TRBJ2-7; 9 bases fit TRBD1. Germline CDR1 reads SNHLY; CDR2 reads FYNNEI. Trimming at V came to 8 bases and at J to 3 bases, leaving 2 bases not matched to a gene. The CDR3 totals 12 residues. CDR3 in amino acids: CASGTGYYEQYF. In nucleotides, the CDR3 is TGTGCCAGCGGGACAGGGTACTACGAGCAGTACTTC.

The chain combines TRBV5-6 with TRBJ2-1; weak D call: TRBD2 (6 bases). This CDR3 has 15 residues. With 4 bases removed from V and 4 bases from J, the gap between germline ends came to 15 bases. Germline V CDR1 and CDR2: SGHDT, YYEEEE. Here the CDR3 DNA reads TGTGCCAGCAGCCGACTAGGGGAGATATACAATGAGCAGTTCTTC. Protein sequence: CASSRLGEIYNEQFF.

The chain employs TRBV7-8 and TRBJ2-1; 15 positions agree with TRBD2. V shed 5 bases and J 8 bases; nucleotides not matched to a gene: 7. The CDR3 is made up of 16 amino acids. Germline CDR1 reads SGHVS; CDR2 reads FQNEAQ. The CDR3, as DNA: TGTGCCAGCAGCCTGGCGGGACTAGCGGGAGGCTATGAGCAGTTCTTC. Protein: CASSLAGLAGGYEQFF. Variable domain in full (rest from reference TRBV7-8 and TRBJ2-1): GAGVSQSPRYKVAKRGQDVALRCDPISGHVSLFWYQQALGQGPEFLTYFQNEAQLDKSGLPSDRFFAERPEGSVSTLKIQRTQQEDSAVYLCASSLAGLAGGYEQFFGPGTRLTVL.

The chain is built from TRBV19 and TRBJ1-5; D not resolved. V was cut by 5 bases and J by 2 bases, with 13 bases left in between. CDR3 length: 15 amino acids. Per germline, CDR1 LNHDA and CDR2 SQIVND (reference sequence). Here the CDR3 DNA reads TGTGCCAGTAGTTCGTCTTGGGAGGGCAATCAGCCCCAGCATTTT. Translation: CASSSSWEGNQPQHF.

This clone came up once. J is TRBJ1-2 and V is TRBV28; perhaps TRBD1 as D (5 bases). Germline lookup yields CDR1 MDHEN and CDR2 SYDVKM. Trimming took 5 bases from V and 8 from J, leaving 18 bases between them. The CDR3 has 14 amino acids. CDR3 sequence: CASSALDGTKGYTF. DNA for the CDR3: TGTGCCAGCAGTGCCCTGGACGGGACTAAGGGCTACACCTTC.

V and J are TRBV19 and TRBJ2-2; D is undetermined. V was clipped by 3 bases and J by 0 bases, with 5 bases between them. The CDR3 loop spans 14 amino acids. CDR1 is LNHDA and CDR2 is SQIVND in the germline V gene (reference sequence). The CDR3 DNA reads TGTGCCAGTAGTATTCTAGCGAACACCGGGGAGCTGTTTTTT. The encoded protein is CASSILANTGELFF.

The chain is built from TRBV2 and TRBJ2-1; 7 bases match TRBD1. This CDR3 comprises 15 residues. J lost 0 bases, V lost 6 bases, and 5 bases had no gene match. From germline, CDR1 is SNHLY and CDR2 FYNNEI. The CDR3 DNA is TGTGCCAGCAGCCAGGGACAGCCCTCCTACAATGAGCAGTTCTTC. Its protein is CASSQGQPSYNEQFF.

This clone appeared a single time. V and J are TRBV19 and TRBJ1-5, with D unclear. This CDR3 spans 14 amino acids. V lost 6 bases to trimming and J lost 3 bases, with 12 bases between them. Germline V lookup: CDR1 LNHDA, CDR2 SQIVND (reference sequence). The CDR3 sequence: CASSPEPYNQPQHF. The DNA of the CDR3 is TGTGCCAGTAGCCCCGAGCCATACAATCAGCCCCAGCATTTT.